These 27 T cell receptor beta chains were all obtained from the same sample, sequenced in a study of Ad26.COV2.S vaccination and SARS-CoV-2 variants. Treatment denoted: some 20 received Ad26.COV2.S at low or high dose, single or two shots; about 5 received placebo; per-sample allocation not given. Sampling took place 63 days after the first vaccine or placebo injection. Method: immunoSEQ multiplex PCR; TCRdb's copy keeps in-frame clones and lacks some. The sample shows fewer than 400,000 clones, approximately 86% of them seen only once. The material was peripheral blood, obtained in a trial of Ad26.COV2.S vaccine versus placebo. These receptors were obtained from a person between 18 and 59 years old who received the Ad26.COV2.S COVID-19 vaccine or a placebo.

The CDR3 protein is CASSLRGTGAYEQYF. DNA for the CDR3: TGTGCCAGTAGCCTGAGAGGGACAGGGGCTTACGAGCAGTACTTC. J is TRBJ2-7 and V is TRBV19; 10 bases align to TRBD1. The CDR3 spans 15 residues. Trimming removed 6 bases from V and 4 bases from J; junction bases left unmatched: 9. Germline V gene lookup returns CDR1 LNHDA and CDR2 SQIVND (reference sequence).

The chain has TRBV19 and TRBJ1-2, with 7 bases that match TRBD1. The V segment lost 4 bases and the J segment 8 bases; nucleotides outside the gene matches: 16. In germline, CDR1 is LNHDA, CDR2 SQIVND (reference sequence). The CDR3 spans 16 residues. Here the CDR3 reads CASSKGSAQGQWGYTF. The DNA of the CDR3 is TGTGCCAGTAGTAAGGGCTCGGCACAGGGGCAGTGGGGCTACACCTTC.

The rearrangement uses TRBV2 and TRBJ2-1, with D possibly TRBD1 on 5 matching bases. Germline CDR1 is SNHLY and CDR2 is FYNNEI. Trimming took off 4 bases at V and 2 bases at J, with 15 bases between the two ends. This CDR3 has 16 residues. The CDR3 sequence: CASSGLRVATYNEQFF. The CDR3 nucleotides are TGTGCCAGCAGTGGGCTCAGGGTTGCGACCTACAATGAGCAGTTCTTC.

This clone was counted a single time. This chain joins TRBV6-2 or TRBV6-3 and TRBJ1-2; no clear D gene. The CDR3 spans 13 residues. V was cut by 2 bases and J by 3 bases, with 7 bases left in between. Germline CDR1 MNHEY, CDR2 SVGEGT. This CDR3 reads CASSYPDYYGYTF. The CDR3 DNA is TGTGCCAGCAGTTACCCTGACTACTATGGCTACACCTTC.

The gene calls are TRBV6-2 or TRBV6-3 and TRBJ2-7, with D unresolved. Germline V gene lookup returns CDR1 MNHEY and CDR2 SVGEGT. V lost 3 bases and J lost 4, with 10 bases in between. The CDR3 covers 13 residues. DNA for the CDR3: TGTGCCAGCAGTTATTCCCACTTGTACGAGCAGTACTTC. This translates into CASSYSHLYEQYF.

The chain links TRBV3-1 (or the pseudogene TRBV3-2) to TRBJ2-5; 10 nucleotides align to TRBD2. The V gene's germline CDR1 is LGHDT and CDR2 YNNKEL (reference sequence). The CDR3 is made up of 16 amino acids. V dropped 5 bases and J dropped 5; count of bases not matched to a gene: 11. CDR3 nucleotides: TGTGCCAGCAGCGGAACCGGGACTAGCGACTTGGAGACCCAGTACTTC. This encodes CASSGTGTSDLETQYF.

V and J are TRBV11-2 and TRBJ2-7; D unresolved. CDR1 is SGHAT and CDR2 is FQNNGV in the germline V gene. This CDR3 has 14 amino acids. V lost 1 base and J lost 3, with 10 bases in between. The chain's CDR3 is CASSLASESYEQYF. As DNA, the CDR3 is TGTGCCAGCAGCTTAGCCTCGGAGAGCTACGAGCAGTACTTC.

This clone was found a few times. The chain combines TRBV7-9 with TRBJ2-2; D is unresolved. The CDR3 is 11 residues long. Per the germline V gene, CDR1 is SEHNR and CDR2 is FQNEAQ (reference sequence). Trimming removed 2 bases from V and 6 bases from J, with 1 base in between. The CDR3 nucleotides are TGTGCCAGCAGCTTACCCGGGGAGCTGTTTTTT. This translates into CASSLPGELFF.

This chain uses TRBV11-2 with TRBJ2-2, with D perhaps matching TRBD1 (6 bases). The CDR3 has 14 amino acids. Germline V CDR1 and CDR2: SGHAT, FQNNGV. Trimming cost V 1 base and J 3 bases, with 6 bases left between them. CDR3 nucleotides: TGTGCCAGCAGCTTAGGGACAGACACCGGGGAGCTGTTTTTT. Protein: CASSLGTDTGELFF.

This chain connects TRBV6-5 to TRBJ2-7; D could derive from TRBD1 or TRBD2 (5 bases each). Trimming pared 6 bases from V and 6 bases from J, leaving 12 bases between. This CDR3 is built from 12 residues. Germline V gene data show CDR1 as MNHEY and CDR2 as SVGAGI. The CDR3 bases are TGTGCCAGCAGCCCCGAGGGGCTCGAGCAGTACTTC. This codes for CASSPEGLEQYF.

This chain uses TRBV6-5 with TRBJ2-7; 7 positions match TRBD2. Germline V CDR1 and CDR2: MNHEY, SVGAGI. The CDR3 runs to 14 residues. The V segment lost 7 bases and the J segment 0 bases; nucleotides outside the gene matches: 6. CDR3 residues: CASTQRGVSYEQYF. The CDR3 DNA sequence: TGTGCCAGCACCCAGCGGGGTGTCTCCTACGAGCAGTACTTC.

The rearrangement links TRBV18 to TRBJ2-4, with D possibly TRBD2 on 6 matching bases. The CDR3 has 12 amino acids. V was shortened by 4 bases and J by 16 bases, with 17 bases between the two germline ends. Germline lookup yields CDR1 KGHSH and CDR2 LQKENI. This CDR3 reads CASSLETRSFYF. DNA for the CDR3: TGTGCCAGCTCACTCGAGACTAGAAGTTTCTACTTC.

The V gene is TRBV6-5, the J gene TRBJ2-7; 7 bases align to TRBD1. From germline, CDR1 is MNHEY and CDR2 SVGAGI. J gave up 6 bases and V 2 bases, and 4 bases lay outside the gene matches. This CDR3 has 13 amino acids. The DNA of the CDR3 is TGTGCCAGCAGTTACGGGACAGTAGGCGAGCAGTACTTC. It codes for CASSYGTVGEQYF.

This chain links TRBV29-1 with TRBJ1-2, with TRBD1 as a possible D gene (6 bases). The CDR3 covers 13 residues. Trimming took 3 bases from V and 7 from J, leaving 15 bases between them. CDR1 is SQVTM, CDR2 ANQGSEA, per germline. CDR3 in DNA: TGCAGCGTTGACCATAGGGGGGCAGGTGGCTACACCTTC. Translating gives CSVDHRGAGGYTF. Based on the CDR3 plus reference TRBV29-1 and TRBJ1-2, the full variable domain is SAVISQKPSRDICQRGTSLTIQCQVDSQVTMMFWYRQQPGQSLTLIATANQGSEATYESGFVIDKFPISRPNLTFSTLTVSNMSPEDSSIYLCSVDHRGAGGYTFGSGTRLTVV.

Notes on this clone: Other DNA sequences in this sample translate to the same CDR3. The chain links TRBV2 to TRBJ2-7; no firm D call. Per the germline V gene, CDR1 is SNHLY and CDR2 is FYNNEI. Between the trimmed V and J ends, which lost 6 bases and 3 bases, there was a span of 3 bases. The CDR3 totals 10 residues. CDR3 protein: CASRVYEQYF. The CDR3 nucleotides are TGTGCCAGCAGGGTCTACGAGCAGTACTTC.

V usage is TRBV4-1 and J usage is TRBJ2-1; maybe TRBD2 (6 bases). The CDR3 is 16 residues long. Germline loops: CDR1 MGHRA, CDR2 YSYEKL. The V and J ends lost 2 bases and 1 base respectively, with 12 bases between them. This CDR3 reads CASSQPGVRSYNEQFF. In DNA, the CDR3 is TGCGCCAGCAGCCAACCGGGGGTTAGGTCCTACAATGAGCAGTTCTTC.

CDR3 loop: CASSWDGYNYGYTF. The CDR3 coding sequence is TGTGCCAGCAGTTGGGACGGCTATAACTATGGCTACACCTTC. This sequence joins TRBV6-5 and TRBJ1-2; perhaps TRBD1 as D (5 bases). V lost 4 bases and J 1 base, leaving 10 bases between the germline ends. CDR1 and CDR2 (germline): MNHEY, SVGAGI. The CDR3 has 14 amino acids.

The CDR3 DNA sequence: TGCAGCGTTGGGGCAGGTTATCCCCCAGATACGCAGTATTTT. It encodes CSVGAGYPPDTQYF. The V call is TRBV29-1, the J call TRBJ2-3; no definite D call. The length of the CDR3 is 14 residues. V was trimmed by 4 bases and J by 4 bases, leaving 15 bases between them. CDR1 is SQVTM, CDR2 ANQGSEA, per germline.

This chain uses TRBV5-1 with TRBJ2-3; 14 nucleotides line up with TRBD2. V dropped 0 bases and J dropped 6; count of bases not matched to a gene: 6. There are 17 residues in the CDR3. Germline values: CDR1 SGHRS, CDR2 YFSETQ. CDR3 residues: CASSLGTSGGSVDTQYF. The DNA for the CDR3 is TGCGCCAGCAGCTTGGGGACTAGCGGGGGGTCGGTGGATACGCAGTATTTT.

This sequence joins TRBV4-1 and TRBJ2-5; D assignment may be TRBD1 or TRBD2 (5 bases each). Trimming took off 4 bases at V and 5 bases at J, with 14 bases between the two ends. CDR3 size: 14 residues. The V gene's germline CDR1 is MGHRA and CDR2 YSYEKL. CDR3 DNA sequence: TGCGCCAGCAGCCCATCGTCAGGGAGCGAGACCCAGTACTTC. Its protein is CASSPSSGSETQYF.

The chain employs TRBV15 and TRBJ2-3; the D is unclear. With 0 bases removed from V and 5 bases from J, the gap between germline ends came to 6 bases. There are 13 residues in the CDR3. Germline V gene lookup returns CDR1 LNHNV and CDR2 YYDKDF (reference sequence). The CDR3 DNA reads TGTGCCACCAGCAGAGATCCGGAAGATACGCAGTATTTT. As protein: CATSRDPEDTQYF.

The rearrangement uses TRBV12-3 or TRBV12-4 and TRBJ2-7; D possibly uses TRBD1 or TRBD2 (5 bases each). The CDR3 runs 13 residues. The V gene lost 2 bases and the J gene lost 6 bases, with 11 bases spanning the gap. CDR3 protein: CASSLMWGSEQYF. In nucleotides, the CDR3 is TGTGCCAGCAGTTTAATGTGGGGGAGCGAGCAGTACTTC.

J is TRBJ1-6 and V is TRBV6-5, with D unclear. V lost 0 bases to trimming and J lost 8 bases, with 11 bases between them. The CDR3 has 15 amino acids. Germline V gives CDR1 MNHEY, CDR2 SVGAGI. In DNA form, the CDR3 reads TGTGCCAGCAGTTACTCCGGGAAAGTTTATTCACCCCTCCACTTT. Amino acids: CASSYSGKVYSPLHF.

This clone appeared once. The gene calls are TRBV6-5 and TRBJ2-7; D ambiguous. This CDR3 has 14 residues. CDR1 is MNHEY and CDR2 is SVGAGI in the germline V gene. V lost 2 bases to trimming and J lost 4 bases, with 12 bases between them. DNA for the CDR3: TGTGCCAGCAGTTACGGTCAGGTAGGGTACGAGCAGTACTTC. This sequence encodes CASSYGQVGYEQYF.

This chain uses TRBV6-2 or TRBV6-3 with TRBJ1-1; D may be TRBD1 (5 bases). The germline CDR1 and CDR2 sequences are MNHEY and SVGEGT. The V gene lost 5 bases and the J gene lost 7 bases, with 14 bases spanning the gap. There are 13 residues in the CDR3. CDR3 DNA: TGTGCCAGCAGTCAACCGTGGGACCTTGAAGCTTTCTTT. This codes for CASSQPWDLEAFF.

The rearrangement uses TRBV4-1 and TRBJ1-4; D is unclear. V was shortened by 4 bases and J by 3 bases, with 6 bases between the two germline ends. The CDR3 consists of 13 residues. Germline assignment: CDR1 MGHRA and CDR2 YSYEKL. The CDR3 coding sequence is TGCGCCAGCAGCCTCGGTCCTAATGAAAAACTGTTTTTT. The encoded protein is CASSLGPNEKLFF.

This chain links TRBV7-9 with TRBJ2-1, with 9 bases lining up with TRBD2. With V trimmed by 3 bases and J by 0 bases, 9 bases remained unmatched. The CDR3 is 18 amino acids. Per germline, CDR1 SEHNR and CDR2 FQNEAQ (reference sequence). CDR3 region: CASSLGSSGASSYNEQFF. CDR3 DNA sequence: TGTGCCAGCAGCTTGGGGTCTAGCGGGGCGAGCTCCTACAATGAGCAGTTCTTC.